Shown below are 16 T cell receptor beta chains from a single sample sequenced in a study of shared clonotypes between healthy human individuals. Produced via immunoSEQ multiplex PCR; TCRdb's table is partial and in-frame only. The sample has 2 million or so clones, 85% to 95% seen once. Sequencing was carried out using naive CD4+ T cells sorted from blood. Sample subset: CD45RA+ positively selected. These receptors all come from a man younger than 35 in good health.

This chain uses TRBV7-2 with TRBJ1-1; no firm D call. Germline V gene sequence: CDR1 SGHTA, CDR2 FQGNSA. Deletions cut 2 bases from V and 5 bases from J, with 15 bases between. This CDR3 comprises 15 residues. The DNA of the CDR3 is TGTGCCAGCAGCTTAAGCGTTCTGGGTAGGACTGAAGCTTTCTTT. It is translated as CASSLSVLGRTEAFF.

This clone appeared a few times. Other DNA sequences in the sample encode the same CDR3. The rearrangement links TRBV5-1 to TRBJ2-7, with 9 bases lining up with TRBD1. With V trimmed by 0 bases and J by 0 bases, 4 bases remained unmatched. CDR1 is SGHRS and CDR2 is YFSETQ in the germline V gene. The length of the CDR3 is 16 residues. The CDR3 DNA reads TGCGCCAGCAGCTTGGGAGGGACAGGGAGCTCCTACGAGCAGTACTTC. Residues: CASSLGGTGSSYEQYF.

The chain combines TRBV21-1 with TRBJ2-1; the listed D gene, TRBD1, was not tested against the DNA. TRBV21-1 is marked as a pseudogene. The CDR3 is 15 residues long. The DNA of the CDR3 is TGTGCCAGCACCGATACCGGGACAGGGGGAAATGAGCAGTTCTTC. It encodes CASTDTGTGGNEQFF.

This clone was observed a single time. The CDR3 reads CAWVSSPDNSPLHF. CDR3 DNA sequence: TGTGCCTGGGTCAGCAGCCCAGATAATTCACCCCTCCACTTT. The V and J genes are TRBV30 and TRBJ1-6, with D hard to call. The length of the CDR3 is 14 residues. Trimming removed 5 bases at V and 5 bases at J, with 13 bases between. Germline V CDR1 and CDR2: GTSNPN, SVGIG (reference sequence).

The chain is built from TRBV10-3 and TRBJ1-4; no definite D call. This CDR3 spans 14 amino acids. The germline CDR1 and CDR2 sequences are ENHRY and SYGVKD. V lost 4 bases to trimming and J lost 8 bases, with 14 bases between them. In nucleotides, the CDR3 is TGTGCCATCAGTGTTACTGGGGTGGACGAAAAACTGTTTTTT. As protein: CAISVTGVDEKLFF.

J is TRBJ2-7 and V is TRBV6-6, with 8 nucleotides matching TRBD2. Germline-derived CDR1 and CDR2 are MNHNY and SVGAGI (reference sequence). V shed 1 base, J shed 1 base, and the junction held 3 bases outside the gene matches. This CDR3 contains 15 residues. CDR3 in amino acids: CASSYLASGSYEQYF. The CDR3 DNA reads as TGTGCCAGCAGTTACTTGGCTAGCGGGTCCTACGAGCAGTACTTC.

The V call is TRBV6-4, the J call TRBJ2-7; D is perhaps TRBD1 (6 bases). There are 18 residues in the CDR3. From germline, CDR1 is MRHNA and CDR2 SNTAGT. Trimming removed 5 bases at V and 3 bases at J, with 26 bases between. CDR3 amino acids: CASSPLGMRTDCFYEQYF. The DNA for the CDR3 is TGTGCCAGCAGTCCCCTCGGTATGCGGACAGATTGTTTCTACGAGCAGTACTTC.

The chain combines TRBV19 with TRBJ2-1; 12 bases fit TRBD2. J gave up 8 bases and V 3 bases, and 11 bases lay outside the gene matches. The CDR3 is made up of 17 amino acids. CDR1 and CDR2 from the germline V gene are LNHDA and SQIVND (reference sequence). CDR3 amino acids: CASSILTSGGPGYEQFF. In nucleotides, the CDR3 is TGTGCCAGTAGTATCTTGACTAGCGGGGGACCAGGCTATGAGCAGTTCTTC.

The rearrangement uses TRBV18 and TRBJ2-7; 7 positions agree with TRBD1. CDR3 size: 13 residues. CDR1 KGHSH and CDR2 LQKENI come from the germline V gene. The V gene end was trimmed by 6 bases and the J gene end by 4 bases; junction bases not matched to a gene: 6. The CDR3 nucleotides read TGTGCCAGCTCCGTAACAGGGGATTACGAGCAGTACTTC. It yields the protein CASSVTGDYEQYF. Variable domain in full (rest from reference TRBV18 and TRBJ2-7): NAGVMQNPRHLVRRRGQEARLRCSPMKGHSHVYWYRQLPEEGLKFMVYLQKENIIDESGMPKERFSAEFPKEGPSILRIQQVVRGDSAAYFCASSVTGDYEQYFGPGTRLTVT.

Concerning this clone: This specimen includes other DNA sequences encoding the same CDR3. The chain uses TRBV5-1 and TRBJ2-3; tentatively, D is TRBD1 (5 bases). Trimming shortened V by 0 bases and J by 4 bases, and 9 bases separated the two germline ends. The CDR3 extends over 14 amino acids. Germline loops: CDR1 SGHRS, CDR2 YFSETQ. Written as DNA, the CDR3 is TGCGCCAGCAGCTTGGCCTTAGGGGCAGATACGCAGTATTTT. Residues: CASSLALGADTQYF.

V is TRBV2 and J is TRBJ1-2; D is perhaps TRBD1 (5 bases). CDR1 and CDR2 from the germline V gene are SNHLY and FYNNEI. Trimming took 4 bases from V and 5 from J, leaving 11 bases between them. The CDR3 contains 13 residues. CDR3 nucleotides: TGTGCCAGCAGTGCGGGGGAGTCGTATGGCTACACCTTC. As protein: CASSAGESYGYTF. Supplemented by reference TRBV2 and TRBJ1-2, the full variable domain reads EPEVTQTPSHQVTQMGQEVILRCVPISNHLYFYWYRQILGQKVEFLVSFYNNEISEKSEIFDDQFSVERPDGSNFTLKIRSTKLEDSAMYFCASSAGESYGYTFGSGTRLTVV.

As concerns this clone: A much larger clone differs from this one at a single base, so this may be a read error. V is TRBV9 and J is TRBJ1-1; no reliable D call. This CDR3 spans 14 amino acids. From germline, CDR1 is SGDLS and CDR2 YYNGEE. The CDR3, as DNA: TGTGCCAGCAGCGGGATGGTGGGGAACACTGAAGCTTCCTTT. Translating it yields CASSGMVGNTEASF.

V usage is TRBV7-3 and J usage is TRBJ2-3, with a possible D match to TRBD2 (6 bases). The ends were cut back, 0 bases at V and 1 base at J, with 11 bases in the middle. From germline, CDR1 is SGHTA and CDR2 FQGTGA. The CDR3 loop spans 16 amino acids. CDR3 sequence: CASSLTVGGGTDTQYF. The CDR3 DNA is TGTGCCAGCAGCTTAACTGTTGGCGGGGGCACAGATACGCAGTATTTT.

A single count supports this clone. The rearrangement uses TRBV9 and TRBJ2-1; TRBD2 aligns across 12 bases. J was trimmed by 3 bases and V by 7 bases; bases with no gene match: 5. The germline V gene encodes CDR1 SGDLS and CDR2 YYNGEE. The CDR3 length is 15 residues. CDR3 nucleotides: TGTGCCAGCGGCGCGACTAGCGGGGGCTACAATGAGCAGTTCTTC. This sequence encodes CASGATSGGYNEQFF.

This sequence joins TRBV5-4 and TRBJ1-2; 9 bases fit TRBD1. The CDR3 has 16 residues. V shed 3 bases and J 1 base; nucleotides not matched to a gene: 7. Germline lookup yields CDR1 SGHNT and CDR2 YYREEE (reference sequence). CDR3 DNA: TGTGCCAGCAGCTCCACAGGGGGCGCGGTTAACTATGGCTACACCTTC. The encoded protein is CASSSTGGAVNYGYTF.

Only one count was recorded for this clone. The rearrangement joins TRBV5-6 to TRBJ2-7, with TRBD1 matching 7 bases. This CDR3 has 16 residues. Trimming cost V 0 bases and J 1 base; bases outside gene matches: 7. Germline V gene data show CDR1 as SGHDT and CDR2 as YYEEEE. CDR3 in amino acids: CASSLANRGSSYEQYF. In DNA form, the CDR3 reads TGTGCCAGCAGCTTGGCCAACAGGGGTTCGTCCTACGAGCAGTACTTC.